The 26 T cell receptor beta chains below all came from one sample that was sequenced in a study of siplizumab effects on memory and regulatory T cells. Data came from immunoSEQ multiplex PCR; TCRdb stores just in-frame clones and leaves some out. The data hold about 100,000 clones, with 85% to 95% observed a single time. The sample taken for sequencing was Tregs sorted from blood. All receptors derive from a human donor in good health.

This sequence joins TRBV10-3 and TRBJ2-3; 8 bases line up with TRBD1. Germline CDR1 is ENHRY and CDR2 is SYGVKD. Trimming cost V 4 bases and J 2 bases; bases outside gene matches: 5. The CDR3 is made up of 15 amino acids. The CDR3 spells CAISGRGPYTDTQYF. CDR3 bases: TGTGCCATCAGTGGCAGGGGGCCTTACACAGATACGCAGTATTTT.

The V and J genes are TRBV30 and TRBJ1-2; weak D call: TRBD1 (6 bases). The V gene lost 5 bases and the J gene lost 6 bases, with 19 bases spanning the gap. Germline V lookup: CDR1 GTSNPN, CDR2 SVGIG (reference sequence). The length of the CDR3 is 14 residues. The CDR3 coding sequence is TGTGCCTGGGGCGAAGGGGGGAGGTCGAATGGCTACACCTTC. Translation gives CAWGEGGRSNGYTF.

V is TRBV28 and J is TRBJ2-7; 8 bases align to TRBD1. The CDR3 contains 15 residues. V shed 3 bases, J shed 3 bases, and the junction held 7 bases outside the gene matches. Germline CDR1 and CDR2: MDHEN and SYDVKM. The CDR3 sequence: CASSFPRTGFYEQYF. The CDR3 region has the DNA TGTGCCAGCAGTTTCCCGCGGACAGGGTTCTACGAGCAGTACTTC.

The V gene is TRBV5-1, the J gene TRBJ2-5; D is perhaps TRBD2 (6 bases). Trimming stripped 5 bases from V and 5 bases from J, with 16 bases between. Per germline, CDR1 SGHRS and CDR2 YFSETQ. The CDR3 totals 14 residues. The DNA of the CDR3 is TGCGCCAGCAGATGGAGCAGGGAGGTGGAGACCCAGTACTTC. Its protein product is CASRWSREVETQYF.

This rearrangement joins TRBV6-6 to TRBJ1-2, with D unclear. The CDR3 is 11 residues long. Trimming left V 6 bases short and J 5 bases short, with 7 bases between. Germline lookup yields CDR1 MNHNY and CDR2 SVGAGI (reference sequence). The CDR3 coding sequence is TGTGCCAGCAGCCTTGATTATGGCTACACCTTC. Its translation: CASSLDYGYTF.

The V and J genes are TRBV20-1 and TRBJ1-2; no firm D call. The CDR3 runs 9 residues. Trimming removed 2 bases at V and 8 bases at J, with 3 bases between. CDR1 is DFQATT and CDR2 is SNEGSKA in the germline V gene (reference sequence). CDR3 region: CSARKGYTF. CDR3 DNA: TGCAGTGCTAGAAAAGGCTACACCTTC.

The chain uses TRBV20-1 and TRBJ1-1; no firm D call. The CDR3 totals 10 residues. The V and J ends lost 1 base and 7 bases respectively, with 4 bases between them. Germline V gene lookup returns CDR1 DFQATT and CDR2 SNEGSKA (reference sequence). The CDR3 sequence is CSARAFEAFF. The CDR3, as DNA: TGCAGTGCTAGAGCCTTTGAAGCTTTCTTT.

The V call is TRBV19, the J call TRBJ2-5; 8 bases map to TRBD1. The CDR3 runs 16 residues. CDR1 and CDR2 from the germline V gene are LNHDA and SQIVND (reference sequence). With 7 bases clipped from V and 4 bases from J, the junction kept 14 bases outside the gene matches. CDR3 protein: CASKSGRQGIGETQYF. CDR3 in DNA: TGTGCCAGTAAGTCTGGGCGACAGGGGATAGGAGAGACCCAGTACTTC.

The V call is TRBV6-5, the J call TRBJ1-1; D is unresolved. In germline, CDR1 is MNHEY, CDR2 SVGAGI. With 3 bases removed from V and 1 base from J, the gap between germline ends came to 9 bases. The CDR3 spans 14 residues. CDR3 nucleotide sequence: TGTGCCAGCAGTTATTCCGCAGGGAACACTGAAGCTTTCTTT. Amino acid sequence: CASSYSAGNTEAFF.

The chain combines TRBV4-1 with TRBJ1-2; tentative D call: TRBD1 (5 bases). The CDR3 has 13 amino acids. The V and J ends lost 0 bases and 8 bases respectively, with 10 bases between them. The germline V gene encodes CDR1 MGHRA and CDR2 YSYEKL. The DNA of the CDR3 is TGCGCCAGCAGCCAAGATTTAAGGGGCGGCTACACCTTC. It codes for CASSQDLRGGYTF.

The CDR3: CASSEFRTHEQYF. The CDR3 region has the DNA TGTGCCAGCAGTGAATTCAGGACGCACGAGCAGTACTTC. The chain has TRBV2 and TRBJ2-7; D unresolved. This CDR3 has 13 amino acids. Trimming took 2 bases from V and 5 from J, leaving 10 bases between them. CDR1 is SNHLY and CDR2 is FYNNEI in the germline V gene. The full variable domain, completed using reference TRBV2 and TRBJ2-7, is EPEVTQTPSHQVTQMGQEVILRCVPISNHLYFYWYRQILGQKVEFLVSFYNNEISEKSEIFDDQFSVERPDGSNFTLKIRSTKLEDSAMYFCASSEFRTHEQYFGPGTRLTVT.

The chain recombines TRBV19 with TRBJ1-5; D gene uncertain. Germline values: CDR1 LNHDA, CDR2 SQIVND (reference sequence). Trimming removed 5 bases from V and 9 bases from J, with 14 bases in between. The CDR3 is made up of 13 amino acids. The CDR3 protein is CASSPTYRGPQHF. In DNA form, the CDR3 reads TGTGCCAGTAGTCCCACCTACCGAGGGCCCCAGCATTTT.

The V gene is TRBV7-9, the J gene TRBJ2-3; D is possibly TRBD1 (5 bases). With 5 bases removed from V and 2 bases from J, the gap between germline ends came to 11 bases. The CDR3 is 14 amino acids. Looked up from germline, CDR1 is SEHNR and CDR2 is FQNEAQ (reference sequence). The CDR3 DNA is TGTGCCAGCAGCCAGGGCACCCACACAGATACGCAGTATTTT. Protein product: CASSQGTHTDTQYF. Using reference TRBV7-9 and TRBJ2-3 for the parts outside the CDR3, the full variable domain is DTGVSQNPRHKITKRGQNVTFRCDPISEHNRLYWYRQTLGQGPEFLTYFQNEAQLEKSRLLSDRFSAERPKGSFSTLEIQRTEQGDSAMYLCASSQGTHTDTQYFGPGTRLTVL.

This chain joins TRBV15 and TRBJ1-2; TRBD1 aligns across 10 bases. Germline assignment: CDR1 LNHNV and CDR2 YYDKDF (reference sequence). The CDR3 length is 13 residues. Trimming cost V 8 bases and J 4 bases; bases outside gene matches: 4. The CDR3 DNA reads TGTGCCACCGGCTGGGACAGGGGCTATGGCTACACCTTC. Translated, it gives CATGWDRGYGYTF.

This chain joins TRBV5-1 and TRBJ2-3; TRBD2 matches at 8 bases. V was clipped by 4 bases and J by 0 bases; unmatched bases: 4. Per the germline V gene, CDR1 is SGHRS and CDR2 is YFSETQ. The CDR3 is 15 amino acids. The CDR3 DNA sequence: TGCGCCAGCAGCGGGGCTAGCGGGAGCACAGATACGCAGTATTTT. Protein product: CASSGASGSTDTQYF.

The chain couples TRBV7-3 to TRBJ2-7; possible D gene TRBD2, 5 bases. CDR1 and CDR2 from the germline V gene are SGHTA and FQGTGA. Trimming shortened V by 3 bases and J by 4 bases, and 13 bases separated the two germline ends. This CDR3 region has 14 residues. For the CDR3, the DNA is TGTGCCAGCAGCTTGCGCGCAAGCGGTTACGAGCAGTACTTC. Translated, it gives CASSLRASGYEQYF.

The J gene is TRBJ1-2, the V gene TRBV28; 10 bases fit TRBD1. The V and J ends lost 3 bases and 8 bases, in that order; junction bases with no gene match: 15. Germline V gene sequence: CDR1 MDHEN, CDR2 SYDVKM. The CDR3 extends over 17 amino acids. The CDR3, as DNA: TGTGCCAGCAGTTTTGTATCGACAGGGGGCGCGAGTTTGGGCTACACCTTC. Amino acids: CASSFVSTGGASLGYTF.

The genes are TRBV10-3 and TRBJ1-1, with 9 bases matching TRBD1. Germline V gene lookup returns CDR1 ENHRY and CDR2 SYGVKD. The CDR3 runs to 16 residues. With V trimmed by 4 bases and J by 6 bases, 12 bases remained unmatched. Written as DNA, the CDR3 is TGTGCCATCAGTGGTTCTTCGGGGACAGGGTGGTCTGAAGCTTTCTTT. Amino acid sequence: CAISGSSGTGWSEAFF.

This rearrangement joins TRBV29-1 to TRBJ2-4, with D maybe TRBD1 (5 bases). This CDR3 is built from 13 residues. V dropped 4 bases and J dropped 0 bases, with 7 bases sitting between them. CDR1 is SQVTM and CDR2 is ANQGSEA in the germline V gene. DNA for the CDR3: TGCAGCGTTGCAGGGTTAGCCAAAAACATTCAGTACTTC. Its protein is CSVAGLAKNIQYF.

The chain links TRBV28 to TRBJ2-3, with 16 bases that match TRBD2. Germline V gene data show CDR1 as MDHEN and CDR2 as SYDVKM. With V trimmed by 5 bases and J by 5 bases, 10 bases remained unmatched. This CDR3 is 18 amino acids long. This chain's CDR3 is CASSRLGLAGGPKDTQYF. CDR3 nucleotides: TGTGCCAGCAGTCGATTGGGACTAGCGGGAGGGCCGAAAGATACGCAGTATTTT.

The genes are TRBV5-4 and TRBJ2-1; D might be TRBD2 (6 bases). Looked up from germline, CDR1 is SGHNT and CDR2 is YYREEE (reference sequence). Trimming took off 0 bases at V and 5 bases at J, with 12 bases between the two ends. The CDR3 runs 15 residues. CDR3 DNA sequence: TGTGCCAGCAGCTTGGACCGGCGGGGAAACAATGAGCAGTTCTTC. It yields the protein CASSLDRRGNNEQFF.

The rearrangement joins TRBV5-6 to TRBJ1-5; no firm D call. This CDR3 has 14 amino acids. Germline V CDR1 and CDR2: SGHDT, YYEEEE. With 0 bases removed from V and 10 bases from J, the gap between germline ends came to 14 bases. As DNA, the CDR3 is TGTGCCAGCAGCTTGGGACGTAGAATTACACCCCAGCATTTT. Protein sequence: CASSLGRRITPQHF.

Here the CDR3 DNA reads TGTGCCAGCAGAGAGGGGGGCTCTGGAAACACCATATATTTT. It is translated as CASREGGSGNTIYF. The chain joins TRBV6-1 to TRBJ1-3, with a tentative D call TRBD1 (6 bases). V was pared by 6 bases and J by 0 bases, with 9 bases between. This CDR3 has 14 residues. Germline V gene data show CDR1 as MNHNS and CDR2 as SASEGT.

The rearrangement joins TRBV28 to TRBJ2-7; 8 bases are shared with TRBD1. Germline lookup yields CDR1 MDHEN and CDR2 SYDVKM. CDR3 size: 15 residues. With V trimmed by 9 bases and J by 3 bases, 13 bases remained unmatched. CDR3 DNA: TGTGCCAGTTTTAGGACAGGGAGCTTGGGCTACGAGCAGTACTTC. Amino acids: CASFRTGSLGYEQYF.

This rearrangement joins TRBV7-2 to TRBJ1-4; no reliable D call. This CDR3 comprises 13 residues. Germline values: CDR1 SGHTA, CDR2 FQGNSA. Trimming left V 6 bases short and J 5 bases short, with 10 bases between. The CDR3 spells CASRYSRNEKLFF. DNA for the CDR3: TGTGCCAGCAGATACAGCCGAAATGAAAAACTGTTTTTT.

V and J are TRBV4-2 and TRBJ2-3, with a weak D call TRBD2 (6 bases). The V end lost 1 base, the J end lost 1 base, and 9 bases lay between the germline ends. Germline assignment: CDR1 LGHNA and CDR2 YNFKEQ. This CDR3 region has 15 residues. The CDR3 loop reads CASSQVTGGTDTQYF. DNA of the CDR3: TGTGCCAGCAGCCAAGTTACGGGAGGCACAGATACGCAGTATTTT.